The next 21 T cell receptor beta chains were all read from a single sample in a study of cytomegalovirus exposure and HLA in healthy donors. PCR involved 60 Vbeta and 13 Jbeta primers. Repertoires were generated with immunoSEQ multiplex PCR, while TCRdb's copy carries only in-frame clones and drops some. This table has 120,000 to 150,000 clones, more than 75% appearing once. Sequencing was carried out using PBMCs. These receptors originate from a male donor in good health and CMV-seronegative.

As for this clone: Mismatch with germline at one junction end may stem from a read error. The chain has TRBV6-5 and TRBJ2-7, with a possible D match to TRBD2 (6 bases). Germline CDR1 and CDR2: MNHEY and SVGAGI. This CDR3 comprises 13 residues. DNA of the CDR3: TGTGCCAGCAGTCACTCCGGACTACACGAGCAGTACTTC. Translation gives CASSHSGLHEQYF.

This clone was detected a few times. The rearrangement joins TRBV6-5 to TRBJ1-1, with D perhaps matching TRBD1 (5 bases). Trimming removed 4 bases from V and 0 bases from J, with 9 bases in between. CDR1 and CDR2 from the germline V gene are MNHEY and SVGAGI. There are 14 residues in the CDR3. The chain's CDR3 is CASSFNRMNTEAFF. The CDR3 coding sequence is TGTGCCAGCAGTTTTAACAGGATGAACACTGAAGCTTTCTTT.

The V and J genes are TRBV30 and TRBJ1-4; maybe TRBD1 (5 bases). Trimming took off 1 base at V and 6 bases at J, with 15 bases between the two ends. Germline CDR1 and CDR2: GTSNPN and SVGIG (reference sequence). The CDR3 runs 15 residues. CDR3 nucleotide sequence: TGTGCCTGGAGTGGCGGGGGGAGGAGGGATGAAAAACTGTTTTTT. As protein: CAWSGGGRRDEKLFF.

This sequence joins TRBV6-1 and TRBJ2-1; a possible D gene is TRBD1 (6 bases). The CDR3 contains 12 residues. Germline values: CDR1 MNHNS, CDR2 SASEGT. Between the trimmed V and J ends, which lost 7 bases and 7 bases, there was a span of 11 bases. CDR3 amino acids: CASTLQGNEQFF. As DNA, the CDR3 is TGTGCCAGCACCTTACAGGGAAATGAGCAGTTCTTC.

The gene calls are TRBV20-1 and TRBJ1-2; D not resolved. The CDR3 runs 10 residues. Germline lookup yields CDR1 DFQATT and CDR2 SNEGSKA (reference sequence). V was trimmed by 6 bases and J by 8 bases, leaving 10 bases between them. The CDR3 nucleotides are TGCAGTGCCGCGGCGGGGGGCTACACCTTC. Protein sequence: CSAAAGGYTF.

The rearrangement joins TRBV10-3 to TRBJ2-2; 7 bases align to TRBD2. Germline trimming cut 9 bases from V and 2 bases from J; bases unmatched to any gene: 6. CDR3 length equals 14 residues. Germline CDR1 is ENHRY and CDR2 is SYGVKD. CDR3 in amino acids: CAIKAGLNTGELFF. The CDR3 DNA reads TGTGCCATTAAAGCGGGGTTAAACACCGGGGAGCTGTTTTTT.

The genes are TRBV7-2 and TRBJ1-5, with a weak D call TRBD1 (6 bases). CDR1 SGHTA and CDR2 FQGNSA come from the germline V gene. V lost 4 bases to trimming and J lost 3 bases, with 10 bases between them. This CDR3 region has 14 residues. The CDR3 spells CASSSRGSNQPQHF. Here the CDR3 DNA reads TGTGCCAGCAGCTCCAGGGGATCCAATCAGCCCCAGCATTTT.

With respect to this clone: Other DNA sequences in the same sample also yield this CDR3. The chain combines TRBV7-3 with TRBJ1-4; 10 nucleotides match TRBD1. The CDR3 sequence is 13 residues long. CDR1 is SGHTA, CDR2 FQGTGA, per germline. Trimming took 5 bases from V and 13 from J; bases not matched to a gene: 7. The CDR3 region has the DNA TGTGCCAGCAGCCGGGACAGGGGAAAGGTACTGTTTTTT. Protein sequence: CASSRDRGKVLFF.

The chain recombines TRBV6-5 with TRBJ2-7; D perhaps matches TRBD1 (6 bases). Per germline, CDR1 MNHEY and CDR2 SVGAGI. V lost 8 bases and J 5 bases, leaving 19 bases between the germline ends. CDR3 size: 14 residues. The CDR3 protein is CASRQVGRGHEQYF. CDR3 DNA: TGTGCCAGCCGGCAGGTGGGCAGGGGACACGAGCAGTACTTC.

The chain joins TRBV7-8 to TRBJ1-2; D gene ambiguous. V was clipped by 4 bases and J by 0 bases, with 9 bases between them. The germline V gene encodes CDR1 SGHVS and CDR2 FQNEAQ. The CDR3 spans 14 residues. In nucleotides, the CDR3 is TGTGCCAGCAGCTCCTCCCTAGCTAACTATGGCTACACCTTC. Translated, it gives CASSSSLANYGYTF.

The chain joins TRBV7-2 to TRBJ2-2; 9 bases align to TRBD2. Germline CDR1 and CDR2: SGHTA and FQGNSA. J gave up 6 bases and V 4 bases, and 18 bases lay outside the gene matches. The CDR3 runs 19 residues. CDR3 region: CASSSSLGRGGIQAGELFF. In nucleotides, the CDR3 is TGTGCCAGCAGCTCCTCCCTGGGGCGGGGGGGTATACAAGCCGGGGAGCTGTTTTTT. The variable domain in full, completed from reference TRBV7-2 and TRBJ2-2, reads GAGVSQSPSNKVTEKGKDVELRCDPISGHTALYWYRQSLGQGLEFLIYFQGNSAPDKSGLPSDRFSAERTGGSVSTLTIQRTQQEDSAVYLCASSSSLGRGGIQAGELFFGEGSRLTVL.

V and J are TRBV18 and TRBJ2-2, with TRBD2 identical over 10 bases. With 3 bases clipped from V and 2 bases from J, the junction kept 3 bases outside the gene matches. CDR3 size: 16 residues. Germline V lookup: CDR1 KGHSH, CDR2 LQKENI. CDR3 nucleotide sequence: TGTGCCAGCTCACCGCGACTAGCGGGTAACACCGGGGAGCTGTTTTTT. Translated, it gives CASSPRLAGNTGELFF. Full variable domain (remainder filled in from reference TRBV18 and TRBJ2-2): NAGVMQNPRHLVRRRGQEARLRCSPMKGHSHVYWYRQLPEEGLKFMVYLQKENIIDESGMPKERFSAEFPKEGPSILRIQQVVRGDSAAYFCASSPRLAGNTGELFFGEGSRLTVL.

This clone came up once. The gene calls are TRBV5-4 and TRBJ2-7; unclear D gene. Trimming stripped 0 bases from V and 3 bases from J, with 7 bases between. This CDR3 region has 13 residues. Germline V gene data show CDR1 as SGHNT and CDR2 as YYREEE (reference sequence). CDR3 DNA sequence: TGTGCCAGCAGCTTGGACAGCCGCTACGAGCAGTACTTC. It translates to CASSLDSRYEQYF. The full variable domain, in which reference TRBV5-4 and TRBJ2-7 provide the parts outside the CDR3, is ETGVTQSPTHLIKTRGQQVTLRCSSQSGHNTVSWYQQALGQGPQFIFQYYREEENGRGNFPPRFSGLQFPNYSSELNVNALELDDSALYLCASSLDSRYEQYFGPGTRLTVT.

The chain links TRBV7-3 to TRBJ2-1, with 10 nucleotides matching TRBD1. With 2 bases clipped from V and 14 bases from J, the junction kept 6 bases outside the gene matches. The germline V gene encodes CDR1 SGHTA and CDR2 FQGTGA. CDR3 length: 13 residues. The chain's CDR3 is CASSLYGTGVKFF. CDR3 DNA: TGTGCCAGCAGCTTATACGGGACAGGGGTGAAGTTCTTC.

The chain employs TRBV28 and TRBJ1-2; 8 bases agree with TRBD1. The V gene's germline CDR1 is MDHEN and CDR2 SYDVKM. This CDR3 comprises 15 residues. Losses at the gene ends were 5 bases for V and 2 bases for J; bases not matched to a gene: 7. CDR3 sequence reads: CASSAPQGGNYGYTF. CDR3 coding DNA: TGTGCCAGCAGTGCTCCACAGGGGGGGAACTATGGCTACACCTTC.

The genes are TRBV7-9 and TRBJ1-2; D is possibly TRBD1 (5 bases). From germline, CDR1 is SEHNR and CDR2 FQNEAQ (reference sequence). The CDR3 totals 16 residues. V lost 5 bases, J lost 0 bases, and 16 bases lay in between. CDR3 sequence reads: CASSPSSDSPNYGYTF. The CDR3 DNA is TGTGCCAGCAGCCCCTCCTCCGACAGTCCTAACTATGGCTACACCTTC.

The rearrangement joins TRBV2 to TRBJ2-5, with D maybe TRBD2 (6 bases). Germline V gene lookup returns CDR1 SNHLY and CDR2 FYNNEI. The CDR3 is made up of 13 amino acids. Trimming removed 2 bases from V and 5 bases from J, with 9 bases in between. In nucleotides, the CDR3 is TGTGCCAGCAGTGAAAGTGGGAGGGAGACCCAGTACTTC. This sequence encodes CASSESGRETQYF.

The rearrangement links TRBV7-2 to TRBJ2-7; D is perhaps TRBD2 (5 bases). V dropped 1 base and J dropped 2 bases, with 15 bases sitting between them. Germline V CDR1 and CDR2: SGHTA, FQGNSA. CDR3 length: 16 residues. In DNA form, the CDR3 reads TGTGCCAGCAGCTTAGATCCCACGGGGATTACCTACGAGCAGTACTTC. Protein: CASSLDPTGITYEQYF.

The chain is built from TRBV7-9 and TRBJ1-1; weak D call: TRBD1 (6 bases). The CDR3 spans 16 residues. Between the trimmed V and J ends, which lost 4 bases and 3 bases, there was a span of 18 bases. CDR1 SEHNR and CDR2 FQNEAQ come from the germline V gene (reference sequence). The CDR3 spells CASSWPGGRPDTEAFF. CDR3 in DNA: TGTGCCAGCAGCTGGCCGGGGGGGCGCCCGGACACTGAAGCTTTCTTT. Supplemented by reference TRBV7-9 and TRBJ1-1, the full variable domain reads DTGVSQNPRHKITKRGQNVTFRCDPISEHNRLYWYRQTLGQGPEFLTYFQNEAQLEKSRLLSDRFSAERPKGSFSTLEIQRTEQGDSAMYLCASSWPGGRPDTEAFFGQGTRLTVV.

The chain combines TRBV7-3 with TRBJ1-2; unclear D gene. The germline V gene has CDR1 SGHTA and CDR2 FQGTGA. There are 14 residues in the CDR3. Trimming cost V 2 bases and J 7 bases, with 14 bases left between them. The CDR3 bases are TGTGCCAGCAGCTTATACCAGGATTCAGCTGGCTACACCTTC. It specifies CASSLYQDSAGYTF. Based on the CDR3 plus reference TRBV7-3 and TRBJ1-2, the full variable domain is GAGVSQTPSNKVTEKGKYVELRCDPISGHTALYWYRQSLGQGPEFLIYFQGTGAADDSGLPNDRFFAVRPEGSVSTLKIQRTERGDSAVYLCASSLYQDSAGYTFGSGTRLTVV.

The genes are TRBV7-8 and TRBJ2-3; 13 nucleotides agree with TRBD2. This CDR3 contains 16 residues. The V gene's germline CDR1 is SGHVS and CDR2 FQNEAQ. With 5 bases clipped from V and 5 bases from J, the junction kept 7 bases outside the gene matches. Here the CDR3 reads CASSPRTSGGLDTQYF. In nucleotides, the CDR3 is TGTGCCAGCAGCCCACGGACTAGCGGGGGTTTAGATACGCAGTATTTT.